The rows below give T cell receptor beta chains drawn from one sample of a study of control samples from healthy donors and cancer patients. TCRdb's copy holds only in-frame clones and misses some; the assay was immunoSEQ multiplex PCR. The top ten hold over 1.3% of the sample, which has about 150,000 clones, roughly 94% seen once. What was sequenced was blood. The receptors here all came from a woman under 30 in good health. CDR3s include the opening cysteine and the closing phenylalanine or tryptophan. Clone size is given for some rows only: seen once, a few or many times, or a class if the clone is expanded.

NA | TRBV25-1 | 14 | CASSEYGSGNTIYF
NA | TRBV21-1 | 14 | CASSWGTGRSPLHF
NA | TRBV19 | 15 | CASSTGGVGGHEQFF
NA | TRBV3-1/TRBV3-2 | 14 | CASSQGLANTEAFF
NA | TRBV7-2 | 15 | CASSLKSGWNYEQYF
once | TRBV2 | 15 | CASSEGTSGSDTQYF
NA | TRBV7-8 | 13 | CASSLTGGNEQYF
once | TRBV6-5 | 14 | CASSFRDRVKGYTF
NA | TRBV7-2 | 13 | CASSSGPNQPQHF
NA | TRBV5-5 | 15 | CASSPFGDRSYEQYF
few | TRBV6-5 | 14 | CASMMGLSSYEQYF
NA | TRBV19 | 14 | CASSISRAGNTIYF
NA | TRBV7-2 | 13 | CASSKGLPETQYF
once | TRBV9 | 15 | CASSGGQGLNEKLFF
NA | TRBV7-2 | 16 | CASSLVFTGPHAEAFF
NA | TRBV2 | 11 | CASTGYNEQFF
NA | TRBV6-6 | 15 | CASSYYPSVNYEQYF
NA | TRBV20-1 | 11 | CSAKAWETQYF
NA | TRBV24-1 | 16 | CATSASGQGDSYEQYF
NA | TRBV2 | 16 | CASKRERATGNSPLHF
NA | TRBV27 | 14 | CASSDGYANYGYTF
NA | TRBV7-9 | 17 | CASSDLGDSRSGNTIYF
NA | TRBV6-2/TRBV6-3 | 12 | CASSPFMNEQFF
NA | TRBV18 | 15 | CASSYMKANTGELFF
NA | TRBV6-6 | 14 | CATSSRDRSYEQYF
NA | TRBV4-2 | 15 | CASSPGTSGTYEQYF
NA | TRBV6-5 | 13 | CASKAENTGELFF
NA | TRBV11-1 | 14 | CASSLRSGGNTIYF
NA | TRBV4-1 | 16 | CASSSPLSGGKNTQYF
NA | TRBV21-1 | 17 | CASSKLLTRGDSYEQYF
NA | TRBV10-3 | 15 | CAISESRGDGTEAFF
NA | TRBV6-2/TRBV6-3 | 15 | CASSYLGWLNEKLFF
NA | TRBV13 | 16 | CASSFFGNFGAEGYTF
NA | TRBV4-1 | 14 | CASSQETRNTEAFF
NA | TRBV5-1 | 14 | CASSYGTVTYEQYF
NA | TRBV11-2 | 15 | CASSFQGGMNTEAFF
NA | TRBV13 | 15 | CASSLGTIPYNEQFF
few | TRBV11-3 | 12 | CASSFEGYEQYF
NA | TRBV3-1/TRBV3-2 | 18 | CASSPTTRTSGRDNEQFF
NA | TRBV18 | 13 | CASSPGAQDTQYF
NA | TRBV19 | 16 | CASSIDPGGQAGELFF
NA | TRBV3-1/TRBV3-2 | 13 | CASSQEGKWGYTF
NA | TRBV24-1 | 16 | CATSEGQGAFNEKLFF
NA | TRBV6-2/TRBV6-3 | 15 | CASSKPGTSGPGQYF
NA | TRBV5-1 | 17 | CASSPQASRATNEKLFF
NA | TRBV5-1 | 16 | CASSLLAGGNAGELFF
NA | TRBV7-2 | 15 | CASSSNPQNSFGYTF
NA | TRBV6-2/TRBV6-3 | 18 | CASSGPGPQTRRGYGYTF
NA | TRBV2 | 14 | CASSDRGQEQPQHF
NA | TRBV5-1 | 13 | CASRETEDQPQHF
NA | TRBV28 | 15 | CASSLGHLGNSPLHF
NA | TRBV18 | 15 | CASDLDYGSYNEQFF
NA | TRBV6-2/TRBV6-3 | 13 | CASSSLDLYEQYF
NA | TRBV5-8 | 17 | CASSFNGRPPMNTEAFF
NA | TRBV10-3 | 14 | CAISEIRGEYGYTF
NA | TRBV28 | 13 | CASSPRINQPQHF